This T cell receptor (beta chain) was sequenced in a study of beta chain features in type 1 diabetes. Study results and limitations: It was possible that PCR favored shorter templates, equally so in patients and controls. A potential influence of HLA type upon TCRB rearrangement remained unresolved herein. Among all four CD4+ subsets, Type 1 diabetes patients had TCRB CDR3s that were moderately but significantly shorter.

The sequenced template was cDNA made from the entire isolated RNA. Deep immunoSEQ sequencing covered naive, central memory and regulatory T cell samples. Sequenced by immunoSEQ multiplex PCR; TCRdb stores in-frame clones only, minus some. The sample yields over 15,000 clones, about three quarters seen once. Comments on this clone: No antigen is known for it.

Losses at the gene ends were 2 bases for V and 1 base for J; bases not matched to a gene: 11. The CDR3 is 18 residues long. CDR1 SEHNR and CDR2 FQNEAQ come from the germline V gene (reference sequence). V is TRBV7-9 and J is TRBJ2-3, with 8 bases aligning to TRBD2. The sample was Tregs from blood. This clonotype was obtained from a young man with type 1 diabetes. CDR3 region: CASSLPPHPAGGTDTQYF. In DNA, the CDR3 is TGTGCCAGCAGCTTACCCCCTCACCCAGCGGGGGGCACAGATACGCAGTATTTT.